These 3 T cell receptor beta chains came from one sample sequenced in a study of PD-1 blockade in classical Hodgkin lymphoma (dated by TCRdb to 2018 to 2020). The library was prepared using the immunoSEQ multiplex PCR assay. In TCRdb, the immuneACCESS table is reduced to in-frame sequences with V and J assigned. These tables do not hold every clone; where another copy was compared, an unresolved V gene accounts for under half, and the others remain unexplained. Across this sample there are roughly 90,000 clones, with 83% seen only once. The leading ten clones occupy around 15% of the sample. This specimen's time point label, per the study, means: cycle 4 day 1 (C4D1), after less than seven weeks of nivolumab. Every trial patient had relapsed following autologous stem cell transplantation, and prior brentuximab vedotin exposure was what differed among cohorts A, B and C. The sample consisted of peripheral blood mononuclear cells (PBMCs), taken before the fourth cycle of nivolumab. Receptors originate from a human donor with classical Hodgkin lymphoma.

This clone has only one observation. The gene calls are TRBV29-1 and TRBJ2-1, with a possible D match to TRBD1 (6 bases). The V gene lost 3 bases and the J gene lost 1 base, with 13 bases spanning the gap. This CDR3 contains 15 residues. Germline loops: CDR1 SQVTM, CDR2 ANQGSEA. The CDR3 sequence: CSVDPRRGSYNEQFF. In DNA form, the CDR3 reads TGCAGCGTTGATCCCCGCAGGGGATCCTACAATGAGCAGTTCTTC.

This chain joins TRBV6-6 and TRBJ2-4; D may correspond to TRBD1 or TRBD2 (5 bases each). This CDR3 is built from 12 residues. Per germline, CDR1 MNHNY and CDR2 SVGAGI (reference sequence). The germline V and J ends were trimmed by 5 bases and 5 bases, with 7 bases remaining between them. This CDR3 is CASSPGQNIQYF. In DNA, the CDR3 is TGTGCCAGCAGTCCGGGACAAAACATTCAGTACTTC.

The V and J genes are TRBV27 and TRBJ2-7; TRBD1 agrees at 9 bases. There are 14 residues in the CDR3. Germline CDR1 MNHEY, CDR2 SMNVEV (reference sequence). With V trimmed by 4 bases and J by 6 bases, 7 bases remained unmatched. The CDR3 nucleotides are TGTGCCAGCAGTTCCCGGACAGGGGTGGGCGAGCAGTACTTC. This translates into CASSSRTGVGEQYF.